This record looks at one T cell receptor (beta chain) sequence and its context. This entry is derived from a study of blood T cell repertoires in COVID-19. At the level of the study: Italy, Spain and the United States were the sources of the convalescent and acute COVID-19 samples. T cells, B-cell-depleted T cells, or PBMCs provided the cDNA or gDNA that served as material.

With 4 bases clipped from V and 6 bases from J, the junction kept 6 bases outside the gene matches. The CDR3 sequence is 13 residues long. Germline values: CDR1 MNHEY, CDR2 SVGEGT. Here immunoSEQ multiplex PCR was the method, and the copy in TCRdb shows in-frame clones only, minus some. The sample contains around 51,000 clones, about 86% of which appear only once. This rearrangement joins TRBV6-2 or TRBV6-3 to TRBJ2-7; 7 bases align to TRBD2. This receptor was identified in an elderly man with active COVID-19. Sequencing was done on a sample of peripheral blood. The CDR3 nucleotides read TGTGCCAGCAGTTCTAGCGGTTACGGCGAGCAGTACTTC. It yields the protein CASSSSGYGEQYF.